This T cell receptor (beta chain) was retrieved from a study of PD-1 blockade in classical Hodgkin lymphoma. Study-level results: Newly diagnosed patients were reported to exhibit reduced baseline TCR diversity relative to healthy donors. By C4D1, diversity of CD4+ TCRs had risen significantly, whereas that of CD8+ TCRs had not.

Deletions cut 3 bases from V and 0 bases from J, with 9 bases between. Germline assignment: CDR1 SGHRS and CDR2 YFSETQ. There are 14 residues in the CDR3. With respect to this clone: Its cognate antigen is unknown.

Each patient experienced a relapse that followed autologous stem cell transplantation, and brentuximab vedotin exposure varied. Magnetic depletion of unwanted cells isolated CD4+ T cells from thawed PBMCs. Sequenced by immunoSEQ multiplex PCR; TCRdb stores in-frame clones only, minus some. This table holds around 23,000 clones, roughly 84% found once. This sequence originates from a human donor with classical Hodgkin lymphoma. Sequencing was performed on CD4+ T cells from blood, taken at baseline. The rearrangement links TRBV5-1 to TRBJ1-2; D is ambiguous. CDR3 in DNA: TGCGCCAGCAGCTACGAAAGCCCTAACTATGGCTACACCTTC. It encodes CASSYESPNYGYTF.